These 4 T cell receptor beta chains were sequenced from one sample in a study of blood T cell repertoires in COVID-19. Assay used: immunoSEQ multiplex PCR; TCRdb lists only in-frame clones, some missing. The profile shows 150,000 to 200,000 clones, 87% of them singletons. Material for sequencing was peripheral blood. These TCRs come from a man aged 18 to 30 with active or convalescent COVID-19.

The gene calls are TRBV7-2 and TRBJ2-7; possibly TRBD1 for D (5 bases). The CDR3 sequence is 14 residues long. The V and J ends lost 3 bases and 0 bases respectively, with 9 bases between them. Germline V gene lookup returns CDR1 SGHTA and CDR2 FQGNSA. The CDR3 is CASSFSTGSYEQYF. In DNA, the CDR3 is TGTGCCAGCAGCTTCTCTACAGGCTCCTACGAGCAGTACTTC.

The V call is TRBV11-2, the J call TRBJ2-7, with D perhaps matching TRBD1 (5 bases). The CDR3 runs 18 residues. Germline CDR1 and CDR2: SGHAT and FQNNGV. Between the trimmed V and J ends, which lost 4 bases and 0 bases, there was a span of 22 bases. Here the CDR3 DNA reads TGTGCCAGCAGCTCTGCATTCGACAGCCTTTGGGGCTCCTACGAGCAGTACTTC. Its protein product is CASSSAFDSLWGSYEQYF.

The chain carries TRBV30 and TRBJ1-2; no clear D. In germline, CDR1 is GTSNPN, CDR2 SVGIG (reference sequence). This CDR3 has 12 residues. V lost 0 bases, J lost 7 bases, and 9 bases lay in between. In DNA, the CDR3 is TGTGCCTGGAGTGTACCCGGAGGTGGCTACACCTTC. Encoded protein: CAWSVPGGGYTF.

This clone was seen once. The V and J genes are TRBV5-1 and TRBJ2-5; a possible D gene is TRBD2 (6 bases). V was cut by 7 bases and J by 3 bases, with 10 bases left in between. The germline V gene encodes CDR1 SGHRS and CDR2 YFSETQ. The CDR3 has 12 residues. CDR3 region: CASGPGEETQYF. CDR3 in DNA: TGCGCCAGCGGCCCGGGGGAAGAGACCCAGTACTTC.